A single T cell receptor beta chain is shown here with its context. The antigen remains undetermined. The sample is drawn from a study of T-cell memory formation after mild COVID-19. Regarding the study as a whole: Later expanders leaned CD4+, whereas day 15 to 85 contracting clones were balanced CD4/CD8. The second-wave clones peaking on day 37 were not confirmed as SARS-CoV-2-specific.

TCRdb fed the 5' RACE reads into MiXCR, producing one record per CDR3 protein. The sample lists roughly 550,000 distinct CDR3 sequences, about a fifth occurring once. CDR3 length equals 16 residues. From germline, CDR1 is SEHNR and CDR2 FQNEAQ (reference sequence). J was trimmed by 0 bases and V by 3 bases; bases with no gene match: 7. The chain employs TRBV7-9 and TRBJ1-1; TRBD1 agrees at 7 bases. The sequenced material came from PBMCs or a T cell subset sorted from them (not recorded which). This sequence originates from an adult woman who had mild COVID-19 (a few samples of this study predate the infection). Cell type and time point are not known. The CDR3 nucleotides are TGTGCCAGCAGCTTCCGGACAGGAGGGGTGAACACTGAAGCTTTCTTT. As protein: CASSFRTGGVNTEAFF.